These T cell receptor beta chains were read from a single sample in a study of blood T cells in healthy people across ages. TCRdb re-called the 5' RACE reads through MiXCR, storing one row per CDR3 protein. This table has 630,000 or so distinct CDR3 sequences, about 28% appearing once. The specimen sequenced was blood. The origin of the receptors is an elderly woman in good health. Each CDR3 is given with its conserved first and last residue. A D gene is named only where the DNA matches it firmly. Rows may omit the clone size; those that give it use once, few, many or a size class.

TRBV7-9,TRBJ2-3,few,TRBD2,TGTGCCAGCAGCTCCGGGACTAGCGGGGCATACACAGATACGCAGTATTTT,CASSSGTSGAYTDTQYF
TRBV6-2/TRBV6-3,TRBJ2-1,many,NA,TGTGCCAGCAGCCGGGACAACTCCTACAATGAGCAGTTCTTC,CASSRDNSYNEQFF
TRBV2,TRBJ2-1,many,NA,TGTGCCAGCAGCGTAGAACTAGGGAATGAGCAGTTCTTC,CASSVELGNEQFF
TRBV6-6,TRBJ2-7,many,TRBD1,TGTGCCAGCAGTGATTACAGGGGCAACGAGCAGTACTTC,CASSDYRGNEQYF
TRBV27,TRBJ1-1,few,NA,TGTGCCAGCAGTTTAGAGGGTAGCCCGAACACTGAAGCTTTCTTT,CASSLEGSPNTEAFF
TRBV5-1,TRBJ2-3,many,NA,TGCGCCAGCAGTTCTCCGGGGGGCAGGGGGTCGCAGTATTTT,CASSSPGGRGSQYF
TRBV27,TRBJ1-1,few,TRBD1,TGTGCCAGCAAATGGAGGAGAGGGACAGGGGCGAGCATGAACACTGAAGCTTTCTTT,CASKWRRGTGASMNTEAFF
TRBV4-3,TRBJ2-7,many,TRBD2,TGCGCCAGCAGCCAAGATTGGCTAGCGGGAAGCGAGCAGTACTTC,CASSQDWLAGSEQYF
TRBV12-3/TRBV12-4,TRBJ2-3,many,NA,TGTGCCAGCAGTTTGACTAGAGATACGCAGTATTTT,CASSLTRDTQYF
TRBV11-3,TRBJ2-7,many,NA,TGTGCCAGCAGCTTAGTCACAGGCTACGAGCAGTACTTC,CASSLVTGYEQYF
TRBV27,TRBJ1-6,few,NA,TGTGCCAGCGGGGTCTCCTATAATTCACCCCTCCACTTT,CASGVSYNSPLHF
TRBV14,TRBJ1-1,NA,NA,TGTGCCAGCAGCCAAGTGCGGCGAGAAGCTTTCTTT,CASSQVRREAFF
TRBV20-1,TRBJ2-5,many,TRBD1,TGCAGTGTCGCGACAGGGGGGTACCAAGAGACCCAGTACTTC,CSVATGGYQETQYF
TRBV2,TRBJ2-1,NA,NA,TGTGCCAGCACCACCGCAGTGGGGTGGGCCTTCAATGAGCAGTTCTTC,CASTTAVGWAFNEQFF
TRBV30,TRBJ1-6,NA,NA,TGTGCCTGGAGGATGGCACGGACTTTAAATTCACCCCTCCACTTT,CAWRMARTLNSPLHF
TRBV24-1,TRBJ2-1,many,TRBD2,TGTGCCACCAGTGACCCCGCGGGGGGGGGCAATGAGCAGTTCTTC,CATSDPAGGGNEQFF
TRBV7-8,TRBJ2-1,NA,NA,TGTGCCAGCAGCTTAGAGTCTTGGCTGGTTCACAATGAGCAGTTCTTC,CASSLESWLVHNEQFF
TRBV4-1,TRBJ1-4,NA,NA,TGCGCCAGCAGCCAAGCCCGGACAGAAGCAGGTGAAAAACTGTTTTTT,CASSQARTEAGEKLFF
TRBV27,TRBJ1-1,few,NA,TGTGCCAGCAGTTTAAGCGCTGGAGGAGGGACTGAAGCTTTCTTT,CASSLSAGGGTEAFF
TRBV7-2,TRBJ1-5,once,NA,TGTGCCAGCAGCTTCTCGTATGGGGGTAGCAATCAGCCCCAGCATTTT,CASSFSYGGSNQPQHF
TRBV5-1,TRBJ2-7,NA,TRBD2,TGCGCCAGCAGCTTGGGTGTGACTAGCGGCTCCTACGAGCAGTACTTC,CASSLGVTSGSYEQYF
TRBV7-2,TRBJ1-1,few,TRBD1,TGTGCCAGCAGCTTATTAAACGGAGCAGGGGGCTTCCACACTGAAGCTTTCTTT,CASSLLNGAGGFHTEAFF
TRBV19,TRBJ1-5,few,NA,TGTGCCAGTAGTCTCCCTGGGGCTGCCGTACTGCCCCAGCATTTT,CASSLPGAAVLPQHF
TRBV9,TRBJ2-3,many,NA,TGTGCCAGCAGCGCTCGGACAGATCCCCAGTATTTT,CASSARTDPQYF
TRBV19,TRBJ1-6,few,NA,TGTGCCAGTACCGGAACAGGGAATTCACCCCTCCACTTT,CASTGTGNSPLHF
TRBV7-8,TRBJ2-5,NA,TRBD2,TGTGCCAGCAGCTTAGATGGACTAGCGGGGACAGAGACCCAGTACTTC,CASSLDGLAGTETQYF
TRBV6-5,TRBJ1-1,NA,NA,TGTGCCAGTCAATTCACGGGAAACACTGAAGCTTTCTTT,CASQFTGNTEAFF
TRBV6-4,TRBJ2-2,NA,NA,TGTGCCAGCAGTGCCCTCGGCGGGACCGGGGAGCGGTTTTTT,CASSALGGTGERFF
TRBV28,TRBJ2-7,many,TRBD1,TGTGCCAGCAGTTTCTTCCTTCGAACAGGGGCCTACGAGCAGTACTTC,CASSFFLRTGAYEQYF
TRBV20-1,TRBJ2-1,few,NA,TGCAGTGCCAGAAATGAGTACGCTGAGCAGTTCTTC,CSARNEYAEQFF
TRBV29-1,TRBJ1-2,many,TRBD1,TGCAGCGTTGAGACAGGGGGCGGTGGTGGCTACACCTTC,CSVETGGGGGYTF
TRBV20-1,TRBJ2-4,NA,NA,TGCAGTGCGGCCCTCCGCAGGGAAAACATTCAGTACTTC,CSAALRRENIQYF
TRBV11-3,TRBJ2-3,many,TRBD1,TGTGCCAGCAGCCTGGGACAGGTAAACCCAGATACGCAGTATTTT,CASSLGQVNPDTQYF
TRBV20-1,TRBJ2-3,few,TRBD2,TGCAGTGCTAGTACCACTAGCGGGGCCCGCACAGATACGCAGTATTTT,CSASTTSGARTDTQYF
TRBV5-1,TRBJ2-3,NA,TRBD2,TGCGCCAGCAGCCCGGGACTAGCTACAGGTACGCAGTATTTT,CASSPGLATGTQYF
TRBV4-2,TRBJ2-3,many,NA,TGTGCCAGCAGCCAATCCGGGGATACGCAGTATTTT,CASSQSGDTQYF
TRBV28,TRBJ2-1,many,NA,TGTGCCAGCAGAAATCCCACGGGGCGGGGCCCCGGGTTCTTC,CASRNPTGRGPGFF
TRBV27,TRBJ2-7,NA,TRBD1,TGTACCAGCAGCCCCACACTCCGGGACAGGGCCAACGAGCAGTACTTC,CTSSPTLRDRANEQYF
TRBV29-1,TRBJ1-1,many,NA,TGCAGCGTTGAGGCAGGGTCTTGGACTGAAGCTTTCTTT,CSVEAGSWTEAFF
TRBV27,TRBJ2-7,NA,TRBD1,TGTGCCAGCATGGTGGCAGGGGGCCGGTACGAGCAGTACTTC,CASMVAGGRYEQYF
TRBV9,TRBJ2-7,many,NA,TGTGCCAGCAGCGTAGGACAGGCCTTTTCCTACGAGCAGTACTTC,CASSVGQAFSYEQYF
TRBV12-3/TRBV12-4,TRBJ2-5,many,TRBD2,TGTGCCAGCAGTTTAGCCCTACGGGAAGCGGGGGTAGAGACCCAGTACTTC,CASSLALREAGVETQYF
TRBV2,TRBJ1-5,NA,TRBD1,TGTGCCAGCAGTGAATCCAGGGGGAATCAGCCCCAGCATTTT,CASSESRGNQPQHF
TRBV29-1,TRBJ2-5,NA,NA,TGCAGCGTTGAAGACACGGGGCGGATCGAGACCCAGTACTTC,CSVEDTGRIETQYF
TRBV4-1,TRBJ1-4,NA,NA,TGCGCCAGCAGCCTTAGCCCCGGGACGAAAAATGAAAAACGGTTTTTT,CASSLSPGTKNEKRFF
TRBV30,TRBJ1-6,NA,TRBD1,TGTGCCTGGGTGGGACAGGGGAATTCACCCCTCCACTTT,CAWVGQGNSPLHF
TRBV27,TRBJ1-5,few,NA,TGTGCCAGCAGTTTATCCAGGGTCGAAATGCAGCCCCAGCATTTT,CASSLSRVEMQPQHF
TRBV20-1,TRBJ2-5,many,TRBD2,TGCAGTGCTCCTAAAGCGGGGGGGCGGGAGACCCAGTACTTC,CSAPKAGGRETQYF
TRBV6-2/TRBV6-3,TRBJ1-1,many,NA,TGTGCCAGCAGCTTTGGGACGAACACTGAAGCTTTCTTT,CASSFGTNTEAFF
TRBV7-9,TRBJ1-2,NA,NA,TGTGCCAGCAGCCAACCCTCGGGGCGTCAGCGCAATGGCTACACCTTC,CASSQPSGRQRNGYTF
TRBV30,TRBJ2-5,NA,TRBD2,TGTGCCTGGAGTGTACCGCGGGGGTTGGAGACCCAGTACTTC,CAWSVPRGLETQYF
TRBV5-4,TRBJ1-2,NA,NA,TGTGCCAGCAGGGTCTCCAAGGGAACTATGAACGGATTCTATGGCTACACCTTC,CASRVSKGTMNGFYGYTF
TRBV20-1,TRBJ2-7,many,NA,TGCAGTGCTAGCGGGGGTCCCTACGAGCAGTACTTC,CSASGGPYEQYF